Each of the 9 T cell receptor beta chains below was sequenced from the same sample in a study of blood T cell repertoires in COVID-19. TCRdb's copy holds only in-frame clones and misses some; the assay was immunoSEQ multiplex PCR. The sample shows around 400,000 clones, about 89% of them seen only once. Sequencing input: peripheral blood. These receptors came from a woman in her twenties or thirties with COVID-19, enrolled during active disease.

This rearrangement joins TRBV7-3 to TRBJ1-1; D ambiguous. The V and J ends lost 5 bases and 2 bases respectively, with 9 bases between them. Germline V CDR1 and CDR2: SGHTA, FQGTGA. The CDR3 is 13 amino acids. The CDR3 sequence: CASSLRHNTEAFF. CDR3 sequence (DNA): TGTGCCAGCAGCCTCCGACATAACACTGAAGCTTTCTTT.

V and J are TRBV9 and TRBJ1-1; 7 bases align to TRBD1. Trimming cost V 3 bases and J 1 base; bases outside gene matches: 3. The CDR3 has 14 residues. The germline CDR1 and CDR2 sequences are SGDLS and YYNGEE. CDR3 loop: CASSAGTANTEAFF. CDR3 nucleotides: TGTGCCAGCAGCGCCGGGACAGCGAACACTGAAGCTTTCTTT.

The J gene is TRBJ2-3, the V gene TRBV11-1; 16 bases align to TRBD2. V lost 5 bases to trimming and J lost 6 bases; unmatched junction nucleotides: 5. CDR3 length: 16 amino acids. CDR1 is SGHAT, CDR2 FQDESV, per germline (reference sequence). CDR3 loop: CASSPWGLAGGDTQYF. CDR3 coding DNA: TGTGCCAGCAGCCCGTGGGGACTAGCGGGAGGGGATACGCAGTATTTT.

The chain couples TRBV18 to TRBJ2-1; 13 bases align to TRBD2. With 1 base clipped from V and 6 bases from J, the junction kept 6 bases outside the gene matches. The CDR3 totals 17 residues. Looked up from germline, CDR1 is KGHSH and CDR2 is LQKENI. CDR3 loop: CASSPLSRTSGSNEQFF. The CDR3 coding sequence is TGTGCCAGCTCACCACTGAGTAGGACTAGCGGGAGCAATGAGCAGTTCTTC.

This clone was detected once. This chain connects TRBV29-1 to TRBJ2-1; TRBD1 might be the D (9 bases). Germline assignment: CDR1 SQVTM and CDR2 ANQGSEA. Trimming pared 6 bases from V and 5 bases from J, leaving 26 bases between. The length of the CDR3 is 17 residues. CDR3 coding DNA: TGCAGCGTCGGGGGGGGACAGGGACGTTTTGGGAACAATGAGCAGTTCTTC. This sequence encodes CSVGGGQGRFGNNEQFF.

The chain carries TRBV9 and TRBJ2-5; no clear D gene. Germline assignment: CDR1 SGDLS and CDR2 YYNGEE. The CDR3 extends over 13 amino acids. V was clipped by 1 base and J by 1 base, with 5 bases between them. The CDR3 reads CASSVHSQETQYF. The CDR3, as DNA: TGTGCCAGCAGCGTACACAGCCAAGAGACCCAGTACTTC.

The CDR3 DNA follows: TGTGCCAGCAGCTTAGGACAGCCCTCCAACTATGGCTACACCTTC. It translates to CASSLGQPSNYGYTF. The chain has TRBV13 and TRBJ1-2; D is unclear. V dropped 0 bases and J dropped 2 bases, with 10 bases sitting between them. Germline V gene sequence: CDR1 PRHDT, CDR2 FYEKMQ (reference sequence). The CDR3 sequence is 15 residues long.

The chain recombines TRBV11-2 with TRBJ2-2; weak D call: TRBD2 (5 bases). CDR3 length: 14 residues. In germline, CDR1 is SGHAT, CDR2 FQNNGV. V was clipped by 1 base and J by 4 bases, with 7 bases between them. The CDR3 nucleotides read TGTGCCAGCAGCTTAGCAGGACTCACCGGGGAGCTGTTTTTT. Translated: CASSLAGLTGELFF.

This sequence joins TRBV5-4 and TRBJ1-3; possible D gene TRBD1, 6 bases. This CDR3 region has 15 residues. The ends were cut back, 0 bases at V and 4 bases at J, with 11 bases in the middle. Germline V CDR1 and CDR2: SGHNT, YYREEE (reference sequence). The chain's CDR3 is CASSLGTGRGNTIYF. As DNA, the CDR3 is TGTGCCAGCAGCTTGGGCACAGGGAGAGGAAACACCATATATTTT.